This T cell receptor (beta chain) was sequenced during a study of T cell responses to AZD1222 COVID-19 vaccine. Study-wide points: Repertoires were sampled only after the peak T cell response. White British donors predominated, females outnumbered males, and clonal diversity was possibly underestimated. Just five or six AZD1222 recipients were seropositive at baseline.

This table comes from immunoSEQ multiplex PCR, and its TCRdb copy is limited to in-frame clones, with some not included. This sample has roughly 140,000 clones, with 88% found just once. The study pooled second doses at about 4 or about 12 weeks. As for this clone: Antigen unknown.

CDR1 and CDR2 from the germline V gene are SGHTA and FQGTGA. The V end was cut by 6 bases, the J end by 2 bases, with 21 bases between. CDR3 length: 17 amino acids. The sequence derives from an adult who received the AZD1222 COVID-19 vaccine. V and J are TRBV7-3 and TRBJ2-3; maybe TRBD1 (6 bases). This sample comprised peripheral blood, obtained 28 days after the second AZD1222 dose. In nucleotides, the CDR3 is TGTGCCAGCAGTGGGGGCAATATCCGGGGACCCACAGATACGCAGTATTTT. Its translation: CASSGGNIRGPTDTQYF.